This T cell receptor beta chain was sequenced in a study of blood T cell repertoires in COVID-19. Study information: There were acute and convalescent COVID-19 samples, and they came from the United States, Italy and Spain. T cells, B-cell-depleted T cells, or PBMCs supplied cDNA or gDNA.

The V end was cut by 4 bases, the J end by 10 bases, with 11 bases between. The CDR3 is 12 residues long. Per the original methods: The assay estimated nucleated cells by amplifying reference gene primers. Sequencing used immunoSEQ multiplex PCR; TCRdb keeps in-frame clones, though not all of them. That table is the source of V, J and clone size, and D and trimming were worked out from the DNA. The data show under 150,000 clones, with around 89% seen just once and 25% to 30% held by the top ten. Input material: peripheral blood. This chain links TRBV12-3 or TRBV12-4 with TRBJ2-1; perhaps TRBD1 as D (6 bases). The TCR comes from a human donor in a cohort sampled during active COVID-19. The CDR3 sequence is CASSSGTYEQFF. DNA for the CDR3: TGTGCCAGCAGTTCCGGGACATACGAGCAGTTCTTC.